The 8 T cell receptor beta chains below come from one sample, sequenced in a study of CD4 and CD8 cells across lung adenocarcinoma regions. TCRdb used MiXCR to reprocess the PCR reads, holding one entry per CDR3 protein. This table has approximately 18,000 distinct CDR3 sequences, around 53% appearing once. The sample was CD8+ T cells from the center of a lung tumor. The source of these receptors is a female donor with lung adenocarcinoma. The CD4 and CD8 labels of this study may be unreliable.

The chain carries TRBV6-1 and TRBJ2-5, with 8 bases identical to TRBD1. The DNA end is more similar to TRBJ2-7, so the J call may be wrong. The CDR3 is made up of 15 amino acids. The germline CDR1 and CDR2 sequences are MNHNS and SASEGT. This CDR3 is CASSPTTGATYEQYF. In DNA form, the CDR3 reads TGTGCCAGCAGTCCAACGACAGGGGCGACCTACGAGCAGTACTTC.

This clonotype was seen only once. This rearrangement joins TRBV4-1 to TRBJ1-2; 7 bases line up with TRBD1. CDR3 length: 15 residues. V lost 4 bases and J lost 3; bases outside the gene matches: 8. CDR1 MGHRA and CDR2 YSYEKL come from the germline V gene. The CDR3 bases are TGCGCCAGCAGCCTACCGGGACAGCTTCACTATGGCTACACCTTC. Residues: CASSLPGQLHYGYTF.

This chain connects TRBV6-2 or TRBV6-3 to TRBJ2-1; 8 nucleotides match TRBD1. Trimming took 6 bases from V and 4 from J; bases not matched to a gene: 5. Germline CDR1 MNHEY, CDR2 SVGEGT. There are 14 residues in the CDR3. The CDR3 here is CASRDREKYNEQFF. Written as DNA, the CDR3 is TGTGCCAGCAGGGACAGGGAGAAGTACAATGAGCAGTTCTTC.

This clonotype appeared many times. This sequence joins TRBV6-1 and TRBJ2-5, with 10 bases identical to TRBD2. The DNA matches TRBJ2-7 better at its end, which makes the J call doubtful. The CDR3 is 16 amino acids. CDR1 is MNHNS and CDR2 is SASEGT in the germline V gene. The CDR3 sequence: CASRPPAAGGSYEQYF. DNA of the CDR3: TGTGCCAGCAGGCCCCCAGCAGCGGGGGGGTCCTACGAGCAGTACTTC.

The chain couples TRBV6-1 to TRBJ2-1; TRBD2 matches 8 bases. The V gene end was trimmed by 6 bases and the J gene end by 7 bases; junction bases not matched to a gene: 11. This CDR3 comprises 15 residues. Germline V gene sequence: CDR1 MNHNS, CDR2 SASEGT. For the CDR3, the DNA is TGTGCCAGCAGGGTGAGCGGGAGTGGGCTGAATGAGCAGTTCTTC. Translating it yields CASRVSGSGLNEQFF.

This clonotype was seen a few times. This chain joins TRBV6-1 and TRBJ2-1; D unclear. V was shortened by 4 bases and J by 12 bases, with 16 bases between the two germline ends. The CDR3 runs to 13 residues. Germline V gene sequence: CDR1 MNHNS, CDR2 SASEGT. CDR3 DNA sequence: TGTGCCAGCAGTGCGAACTCCCGAATTCGGCAGTTCTTC. This translates into CASSANSRIRQFF.

This clonotype was seen more than once but under ten times. The rearrangement uses TRBV6-5 and TRBJ2-3; D gene unclear. Trimming shortened V by 3 bases and J by 12 bases, and 13 bases separated the two germline ends. From germline, CDR1 is MNHEY and CDR2 SVGAGI. The CDR3 spans 12 residues. CDR3 nucleotide sequence: TGTGCCAGCAGTTATGTCGGCGATATTCAGTATTTT. Protein sequence: CASSYVGDIQYF.

The CDR3 is CASGGLGGETQYF. The CDR3 DNA follows: TGCGCCAGCGGGGGACTCGGCGGAGAGACCCAGTACTTC. The V and J genes are TRBV10-2 and TRBJ2-5; a weak D match, TRBD2 (6 bases). The CDR3 length is 13 residues. V was cut by 8 bases and J by 4 bases, with 14 bases left in between. Germline V gene data show CDR1 as WSHSY and CDR2 as SAAADI.